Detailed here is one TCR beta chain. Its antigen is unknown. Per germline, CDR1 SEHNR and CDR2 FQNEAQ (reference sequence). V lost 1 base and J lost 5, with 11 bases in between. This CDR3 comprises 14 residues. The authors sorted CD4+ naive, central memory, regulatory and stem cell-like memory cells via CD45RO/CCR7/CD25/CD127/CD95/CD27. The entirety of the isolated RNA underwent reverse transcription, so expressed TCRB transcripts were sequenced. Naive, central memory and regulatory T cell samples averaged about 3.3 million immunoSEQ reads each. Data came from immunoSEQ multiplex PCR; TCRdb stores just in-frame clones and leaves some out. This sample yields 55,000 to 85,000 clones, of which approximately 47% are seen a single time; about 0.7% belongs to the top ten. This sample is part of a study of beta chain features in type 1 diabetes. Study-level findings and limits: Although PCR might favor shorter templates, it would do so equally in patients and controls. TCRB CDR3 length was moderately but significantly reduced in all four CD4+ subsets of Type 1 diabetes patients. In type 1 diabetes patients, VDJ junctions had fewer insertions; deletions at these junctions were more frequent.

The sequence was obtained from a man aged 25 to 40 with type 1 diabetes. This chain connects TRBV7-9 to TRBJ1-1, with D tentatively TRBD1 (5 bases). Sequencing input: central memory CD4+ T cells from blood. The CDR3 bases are TGTGCCAGCAGCTTAGAGGGACTGAGGACTGAAGCTTTCTTT. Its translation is CASSLEGLRTEAFF. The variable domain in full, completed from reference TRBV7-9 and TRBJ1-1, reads DTGVSQNPRHKITKRGQNVTFRCDPISEHNRLYWYRQTLGQGPEFLTYFQNEAQLEKSRLLSDRFSAERPKGSFSTLEIQRTEQGDSAMYLCASSLEGLRTEAFFGQGTRLTVV.